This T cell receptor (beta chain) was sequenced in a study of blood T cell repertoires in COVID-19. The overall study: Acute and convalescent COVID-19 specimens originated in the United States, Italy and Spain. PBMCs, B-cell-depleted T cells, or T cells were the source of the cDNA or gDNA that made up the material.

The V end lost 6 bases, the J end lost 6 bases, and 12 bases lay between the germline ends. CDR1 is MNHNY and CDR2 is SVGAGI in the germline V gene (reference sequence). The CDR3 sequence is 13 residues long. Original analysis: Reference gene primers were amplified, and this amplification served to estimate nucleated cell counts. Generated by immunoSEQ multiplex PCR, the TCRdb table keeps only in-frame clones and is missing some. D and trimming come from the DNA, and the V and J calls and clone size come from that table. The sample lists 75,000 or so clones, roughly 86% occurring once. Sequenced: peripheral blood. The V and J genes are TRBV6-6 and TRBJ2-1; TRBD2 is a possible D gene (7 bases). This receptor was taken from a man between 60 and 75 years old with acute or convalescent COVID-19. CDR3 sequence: CASSGQRGNEQFF. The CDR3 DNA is TGTGCCAGCAGCGGACAGCGGGGCAATGAGCAGTTCTTC.